These 5 T cell receptor beta chains came from one sample sequenced in a study of blood T cell repertoires in COVID-19. Profiled with immunoSEQ multiplex PCR; TCRdb holds only in-frame clones, not every one. This sample carries 180,000 or so clones, around 80% of them seen once, and the ten largest clones take about 6.9%. The material sequenced was peripheral blood. These receptors were taken from a human donor with acute or convalescent COVID-19. The donor label of this sample is uncertain.

By sample fraction, this clone is medium-sized (0.01 to 0.1%). The rearrangement links TRBV7-9 to TRBJ2-7; 7 bases line up with TRBD1. The germline gives CDR1 SEHNR, CDR2 FQNEAQ (reference sequence). This CDR3 has 14 residues. The trim removed 4 bases at V and 0 bases at J, leaving 3 bases unmatched. The CDR3 loop is CASSSDRVSYEQYF. CDR3 sequence (DNA): TGTGCCAGCAGCTCAGACAGGGTCTCCTACGAGCAGTACTTC.

The V call is TRBV4-1, the J call TRBJ1-4; tentatively, D is TRBD1 (5 bases). V lost 4 bases to trimming and J lost 4 bases, with 7 bases between them. Germline assignment: CDR1 MGHRA and CDR2 YSYEKL. This CDR3 is built from 13 residues. The CDR3 reads CASSRQSNEKLFF. Here the CDR3 DNA reads TGCGCCAGCAGCCGACAGAGTAATGAAAAACTGTTTTTT.

DNA of the CDR3: TGTGCCAGCAGTTTTCGCGCCACCGGGGAGCTGTTTTTT. Translating gives CASSFRATGELFF. This chain uses TRBV12-3 or TRBV12-4 with TRBJ2-2; D call uncertain. The germline V and J ends were trimmed by 3 bases and 4 bases, with 6 bases remaining between them. CDR3 length: 13 residues.

The V call is TRBV5-4, the J call TRBJ2-1; TRBD2 aligns across 7 bases. The CDR3 consists of 15 residues. V trimming: 4 bases; J trimming: 0 bases; junction bases outside the gene matches: 4. Germline loops: CDR1 SGHNT, CDR2 YYREEE (reference sequence). The CDR3 reads CASSAGASSYNEQFF. The DNA of the CDR3 is TGTGCCAGCAGCGCGGGAGCCAGCTCCTACAATGAGCAGTTCTTC.

The gene calls are TRBV7-9 and TRBJ2-5, with D unresolved. The length of the CDR3 is 13 residues. Trimming removed 6 bases at V and 1 base at J, with 9 bases between. Germline V gene sequence: CDR1 SEHNR, CDR2 FQNEAQ (reference sequence). The CDR3 sequence: CASSPTVQETQYF. CDR3 sequence (DNA): TGTGCCAGCAGTCCCACGGTCCAAGAGACCCAGTACTTC.